The 19 T cell receptor beta chains below were found in one sample sequenced in a study of blood T cell repertoires in COVID-19. Repertoires were generated with immunoSEQ multiplex PCR, while TCRdb's copy carries only in-frame clones and drops some. The sample has some 99,000 clones, over 75% seen once. The sequenced material came from peripheral blood. Receptor source: a woman in her 50s with acute or convalescent COVID-19.

The rearrangement links TRBV24-1 to TRBJ1-4; tentatively, D is TRBD1 (5 bases). CDR3 length: 16 amino acids. Trimming took 5 bases from V and 0 from J, leaving 12 bases between them. Germline V gene lookup returns CDR1 KGHDR and CDR2 SFDVKD. CDR3 in DNA: TGTGCCACCAGTGCGGGGGATGGGGCAACTAATGAAAAACTGTTTTTT. Translation: CATSAGDGATNEKLFF.

The chain links TRBV19 to TRBJ1-4; weak D call: TRBD1 (5 bases). The CDR3 has 15 residues. In germline, CDR1 is LNHDA, CDR2 SQIVND (reference sequence). The V and J ends lost 1 base and 7 bases respectively, with 13 bases between them. In DNA, the CDR3 is TGTGCCAGTAGTATAGGCGGCGTTAGGGGTGAAAAACTGTTTTTT. Translation gives CASSIGGVRGEKLFF.

The gene calls are TRBV7-3 and TRBJ2-2; 10 bases line up with TRBD1. Germline V gene lookup returns CDR1 SGHTA and CDR2 FQGTGA. The junction had 7 bases not matched to a gene; V was cut back by 4 bases and J by 8 bases. The CDR3 consists of 15 residues. This chain's CDR3 is CASSSRQGASGELFF. The CDR3 DNA reads TGTGCCAGCAGCTCTCGACAGGGGGCATCGGGGGAGCTGTTTTTT.

V and J are TRBV20-1 and TRBJ2-1; TRBD2 matches 10 bases. The ends lost 3 bases at V and 8 bases at J; junction bases unmatched: 19. CDR1 is DFQATT and CDR2 is SNEGSKA in the germline V gene (reference sequence). This CDR3 has 18 residues. CDR3 amino acids: CSASTYQLAGRGGDEQFF. DNA of the CDR3: TGCAGTGCTAGTACCTACCAACTAGCGGGGCGGGGTGGTGATGAGCAGTTCTTC.

V is TRBV6-6 and J is TRBJ1-2; D is ambiguous. The CDR3 loop spans 15 amino acids. V was trimmed by 6 bases and J by 7 bases, leaving 21 bases between them. The germline V gene encodes CDR1 MNHNY and CDR2 SVGAGI (reference sequence). The CDR3 region has the DNA TGTGCCAGCAGCCTATGGGAGACCCTACGCCTTGGCTACACCTTC. It encodes CASSLWETLRLGYTF.

The rearrangement uses TRBV30 and TRBJ1-1; perhaps TRBD1 as D (5 bases). The V end lost 4 bases, the J end lost 1 base, and 10 bases lay between the germline ends. The CDR3 spans 13 residues. The germline gives CDR1 GTSNPN, CDR2 SVGIG (reference sequence). DNA for the CDR3: TGTGCCTGGACTAGGGGCTCGAACACTGAAGCTTTCTTT. Protein product: CAWTRGSNTEAFF.

A note on this clone: At one end, the junction sequence differs from germline, possibly due to a read error. The V call is TRBV6-6, the J call TRBJ1-5; 7 bases fit TRBD1. CDR3 length: 11 residues. Germline values: CDR1 MNHNY, CDR2 SVGAGI (reference sequence). The CDR3 nucleotides read TGTGCCAGCACTTACAGGGGGCCCCAGCATTTT. Translation: CASTYRGPQHF.

The chain joins TRBV18 to TRBJ1-2; possibly TRBD1 for D (5 bases). V was pared by 5 bases and J by 6 bases, with 22 bases between. In germline, CDR1 is KGHSH, CDR2 LQKENI. This CDR3 spans 16 amino acids. CDR3 sequence (DNA): TGTGCCAGCTCAACCCTCGGTCGGGGGGATATCGATGGCTACACCTTC. It translates to CASSTLGRGDIDGYTF.

The rearrangement uses TRBV5-1 and TRBJ1-1; 7 bases are a match to TRBD1. The V gene's germline CDR1 is SGHRS and CDR2 YFSETQ. V shed 1 base, J shed 3 bases, and the junction held 3 bases outside the gene matches. This CDR3 contains 14 residues. The CDR3 DNA follows: TGCGCCAGCAGCTTGAAGCAGGGGGACACTGAAGCTTTCTTT. Protein sequence: CASSLKQGDTEAFF.

This clone was recorded a few times. The chain has TRBV19 and TRBJ1-4, with TRBD1 matching over 9 bases. CDR1 and CDR2 (germline): LNHDA, SQIVND (reference sequence). This CDR3 spans 14 amino acids. Trimming cost V 7 bases and J 4 bases; bases outside gene matches: 4. CDR3 residues: CASTSGQGNEKLFF. CDR3 nucleotides: TGTGCCAGTACCTCGGGACAGGGTAATGAAAAACTGTTTTTT.

This rearrangement joins TRBV7-8 to TRBJ2-1, with a possible D match to TRBD1 (6 bases). V was pared by 5 bases and J by 9 bases, with 17 bases between. CDR3 length: 14 amino acids. Germline CDR1 SGHVS, CDR2 FQNEAQ. CDR3 protein: CASSLRQERGEQFF. As DNA, the CDR3 is TGTGCCAGCAGCCTCCGACAGGAGAGGGGTGAGCAGTTCTTC.

V usage is TRBV4-1 and J usage is TRBJ1-3, with D unclear. In germline, CDR1 is MGHRA, CDR2 YSYEKL. Trimming pared 6 bases from V and 0 bases from J, leaving 9 bases between. The CDR3 runs 14 residues. The CDR3 DNA reads as TGCGCCAGCAGAACAGATAGCTCTGGAAACACCATATATTTT. Protein sequence: CASRTDSSGNTIYF.

This chain connects TRBV4-2 to TRBJ2-2; D uncertain. The length of the CDR3 is 15 residues. The V gene's germline CDR1 is LGHNA and CDR2 YNFKEQ. V was clipped by 0 bases and J by 6 bases, with 11 bases between them. The chain's CDR3 is CASSQESSSAGELFF. DNA of the CDR3: TGTGCCAGCAGCCAAGAAAGTAGCTCCGCCGGGGAGCTGTTTTTT.

This clone was seen a few times. J is TRBJ1-1 and V is TRBV28, with D possibly being TRBD1 (5 bases). Germline V gives CDR1 MDHEN, CDR2 SYDVKM. The V end lost 6 bases, the J end lost 6 bases, and 14 bases lay between the germline ends. The CDR3 runs to 13 residues. Written as DNA, the CDR3 is TGTGCCAGCAGCAGGCTGGCGGGGGCTGAAGCTTTCTTT. Protein: CASSRLAGAEAFF.

The chain couples TRBV5-4 to TRBJ2-3; D perhaps matches TRBD1 (5 bases). V was pared by 3 bases and J by 0 bases, with 14 bases between. This CDR3 is built from 16 residues. Germline CDR1 is SGHNT and CDR2 is YYREEE (reference sequence). The CDR3 sequence is CASSSTQGGSTDTQYF. The CDR3 nucleotides are TGTGCCAGCAGCTCGACGCAGGGTGGGAGCACAGATACGCAGTATTTT.

The chain is built from TRBV7-8 and TRBJ2-7; 8 nucleotides line up with TRBD1. From germline, CDR1 is SGHVS and CDR2 FQNEAQ. The J segment lost 0 bases and the V segment lost 5 bases, leaving 6 bases of the junction unmatched. This CDR3 contains 15 residues. The DNA of the CDR3 is TGTGCCAGCAGCGACAGGGGCCGGAGCTCCTACGAGCAGTACTTC. Its protein product is CASSDRGRSSYEQYF.

The CDR3 reads CASSLGAGLGEQYF. In DNA form, the CDR3 reads TGTGCCAGCAGCTTAGGGGCAGGGTTGGGCGAGCAGTACTTC. The chain joins TRBV7-6 to TRBJ2-7; tentative D call: TRBD1 (5 bases). Germline values: CDR1 SGHVS, CDR2 FNYEAQ. Trimming cost V 1 base and J 6 bases, with 13 bases left between them. The CDR3 extends over 14 amino acids.

The chain has TRBV5-1 and TRBJ2-6; 7 bases are shared with TRBD1. The J segment lost 3 bases and the V segment lost 0 bases, leaving 6 bases of the junction unmatched. The CDR3 length is 17 residues. Germline V gives CDR1 SGHRS, CDR2 YFSETQ. CDR3 sequence reads: CASSLGQGSFGANVLTF. Written as DNA, the CDR3 is TGCGCCAGCAGCTTGGGACAGGGTAGCTTTGGGGCCAACGTCCTGACTTTC.

The genes are TRBV3-1 (or the pseudogene TRBV3-2) and TRBJ2-5; weak D call: TRBD2 (6 bases). The V end lost 1 base, the J end lost 2 bases, and 14 bases lay between the germline ends. This CDR3 contains 16 residues. Looked up from germline, CDR1 is LGHDT and CDR2 is YNNKEL (reference sequence). The chain's CDR3 is CASSQVTGVTQETQYF. CDR3 coding DNA: TGTGCCAGCAGCCAAGTGACGGGAGTCACGCAAGAGACCCAGTACTTC.